This T cell receptor (beta chain) was identified during a study of blood T cell repertoires in COVID-19. About the study: The origin of the acute and convalescent COVID-19 samples was the United States, Italy and Spain. The analysed material was cDNA or gDNA that came from T cells, B-cell-depleted T cells, or PBMCs.

V lost 6 bases, J lost 3 bases, and 9 bases lay in between. Looked up from germline, CDR1 is LNHDA and CDR2 is SQIVND (reference sequence). The CDR3 length is 13 residues. Authors' methods: Estimates of nucleated cell counts were drawn from the amplification of reference gene primers. This table comes from immunoSEQ multiplex PCR, and its TCRdb copy is limited to in-frame clones, with some not included. Clonal size and the V and J genes are those of that table, whereas D and trimming came from the DNA. The profile shows some 350,000 clones, about four fifths of them singletons. This TCR was sampled from a man in his thirties or forties with active or convalescent COVID-19. Sequenced sample: peripheral blood. This chain links TRBV19 with TRBJ2-1, with TRBD1 as a possible D gene (5 bases). CDR3 in amino acids: CASSPRDYNEQFF. The CDR3 DNA follows: TGTGCCAGTAGCCCCAGGGACTACAATGAGCAGTTCTTC. Complete variable domain (other parts from reference TRBV19 and TRBJ2-1): DGGITQSPKYLFRKEGQNVTLSCEQNLNHDAMYWYRQDPGQGLRLIYYSQIVNDFQKGDIAEGYSVSREKKESFPLTVTSAQKNPTAFYLCASSPRDYNEQFFGPGTRLTVL.